This T cell receptor beta chain emerged from a study of T cells after yellow fever vaccination. CDR1 is LGHNA and CDR2 is YNFKEQ in the germline V gene. The CDR3 runs 19 residues. V dropped 1 base and J dropped 6; count of bases not matched to a gene: 13. One entry per CDR3 protein, called by TCRdb with MiXCR from the 5' RACE reads. Altogether 500,000 to 700,000 distinct CDR3 sequences are present, about 19% being singletons, with the ten largest covering over 11%. V gene TRBV4-2 combines with J gene TRBJ2-2, with 11 bases lining up with TRBD2. The TCR was taken from a man aged 25 to 45 who received the YFV17D yellow fever vaccine. The material sequenced was PBMCs, taken 15 days after the yellow fever booster vaccination. The DNA of the CDR3 is TGTGCCAGCAGCCAAGTATTTAAGGGACTAGCGGATAGGTCCGGGGAGCTGTTTTTT. It specifies CASSQVFKGLADRSGELFF.